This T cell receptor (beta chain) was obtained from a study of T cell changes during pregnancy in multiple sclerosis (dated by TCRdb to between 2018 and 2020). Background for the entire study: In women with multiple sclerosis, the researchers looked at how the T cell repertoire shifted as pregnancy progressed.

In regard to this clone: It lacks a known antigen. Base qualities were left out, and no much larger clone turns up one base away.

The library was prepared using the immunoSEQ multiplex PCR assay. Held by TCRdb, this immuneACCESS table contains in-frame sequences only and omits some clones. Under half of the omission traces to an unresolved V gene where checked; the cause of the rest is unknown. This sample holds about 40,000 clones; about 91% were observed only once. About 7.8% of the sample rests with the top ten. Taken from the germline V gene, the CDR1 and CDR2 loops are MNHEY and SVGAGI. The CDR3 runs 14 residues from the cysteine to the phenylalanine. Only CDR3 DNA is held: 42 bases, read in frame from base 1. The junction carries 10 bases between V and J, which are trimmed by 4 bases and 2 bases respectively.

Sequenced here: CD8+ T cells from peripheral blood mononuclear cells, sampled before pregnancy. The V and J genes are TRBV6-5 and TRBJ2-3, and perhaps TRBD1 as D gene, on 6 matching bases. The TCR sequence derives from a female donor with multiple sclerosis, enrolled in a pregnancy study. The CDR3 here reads CASSSGQTTDTQYF. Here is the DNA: TGTGCCAGCAGTTCGGGACAAACCACAGATACGCAGTATTTT.